These T cell receptor beta chains were read from a single sample in a study of T cell changes during pregnancy in multiple sclerosis. The repertoire was sequenced with immunoSEQ multiplex PCR; TCRdb's copy has only in-frame clones and lacks some. This table has around 35,000 clones, approximately 91% appearing once. The sample here was CD4+ T cells from peripheral blood mononuclear cells, taken in the second trimester of pregnancy. The receptors shown here come from a female donor with multiple sclerosis, enrolled in a pregnancy study. The CDR3 runs from the conserved cysteine through the conserved F or W. Size values are once, few and many counts, or a class for expanded clones, and some rows have none.

V,J,size,length,CDR3
TRBV7-9,TRBJ1-1,-,15,CASSLGGTGNTEAFF
TRBV19,TRBJ1-5,-,16,CASSIGWDRINQPQHF
TRBV5-5,TRBJ1-2,-,15,CASSLDPGGTYGYTF
TRBV5-8,TRBJ2-2,-,14,CASIGGTPTGELFF
TRBV29-1,TRBJ2-6,-,15,CSERQGLSGANVLTF
TRBV6-5,TRBJ1-5,-,15,CASSNQGLGNQPQHF
TRBV7-7,TRBJ2-1,-,15,CASSLTGSSYNEQFF
TRBV7-7,TRBJ1-5,-,15,CASSCRTALYQPQHF
TRBV5-5,TRBJ2-7,-,14,CASSLVNRAAEQYF
TRBV20-1,TRBJ1-5,few,11,CSAIREGPQHF
TRBV27,TRBJ1-2,few,16,CASRTDRGARSYGYTF
TRBV7-2,TRBJ1-2,-,14,CASSPRQILDGYTF
TRBV5-4,TRBJ2-1,-,17,CASSYGGAAVSYNEQFF
TRBV7-9,TRBJ1-1,-,15,CASSLSASMNTEAFF
TRBV20-1,TRBJ2-7,few,11,CSANSHYEQYF
TRBV30,TRBJ2-1,-,20,CAWSGSPGQERFFFYNEQFF
TRBV19,TRBJ1-4,-,12,CASSRGWEKLFF
TRBV5-1,TRBJ2-7,-,11,CASSMAGEQYF
TRBV18,TRBJ1-1,few,17,CASSPGSVGTGGTEAFF
TRBV4-1,TRBJ1-4,-,16,CASSQDRLQGNEKLFF
TRBV30,TRBJ1-1,-,15,CAWRWGKGLNTEAFF
TRBV6-5,TRBJ1-2,-,13,CASRPGRNYGYTF
TRBV7-9,TRBJ2-7,-,12,CASSAEVGEQYF
TRBV7-9,TRBJ1-4,-,15,CASSLVGATNEKLFF
TRBV7-8,TRBJ1-1,-,17,CASSSWGTGRKDTEAFF
TRBV5-1,TRBJ1-4,once,14,CASSLAGQGEKLFF
TRBV30,TRBJ2-7,-,13,CAWRGQGSYEQYF
TRBV6-4,TRBJ2-5,-,15,CASSDQGGEGKTQYF
TRBV10-3,TRBJ2-3,-,16,CAISERTGGSTDTQYF
TRBV7-2,TRBJ2-7,-,16,CASSPHDIAGAYEQYF
TRBV25-1,TRBJ1-1,-,14,CASSRQGLNTEAFF
TRBV19,TRBJ1-2,-,11,CASKRLGGYTF
TRBV30,TRBJ1-2,-,12,CAWRGTGPGYTF
TRBV7-2,TRBJ2-3,-,15,CASSSGLAGADTQYF